This T cell receptor beta chain was profiled in a study of tumour-infiltrating T cells in Burkitt lymphoma (dated by TCRdb to the early 2020s). Regarding the research as a whole: The Burkitt lymphoma cohort included about 80 patients and covered every epidemiological subtype of the disease. When TCR repertoire data were correlated with clinical outcome, productive clonality turned out to predict both overall and progression-free survival, independent of established prognosticators, age at diagnosis among them.

Here is what the overall study found, with its caveats: Several public clonotypes were found to be shared across numerous Burkitt lymphoma patients, which suggests a shared tumour neoantigen selection that is absent from diffuse large B-cell lymphoma.

With regard to this clone: No cognate antigen has been identified for it. No clone much larger than this one lies a single base away; base qualities are absent.

Library construction relied on the immunoSEQ multiplex PCR assay. Here the immuneACCESS table is served through TCRdb, limited to in-frame sequences with V and J called. Missing clones are a known gap in these copies; in checked studies unresolved V genes cover under half, and the rest lacks a known reason. Present in this sample are fewer than 650 clones, roughly 94% of which were seen just once. The biggest ten clones account for around 5.1% of the sample. The sequenced sample was tumor tissue. The receptor was derived from a human donor with Burkitt lymphoma.

The sequence in DNA is TGTGCCAGCAGTGAAACGTTAATCTCTGGAAACACCATATATTTT. Its protein is CASSETLISGNTIYF. The rearranged chain carries TRBV6-1 and TRBJ1-3, with no confidently assigned D gene. The CDR3 holds 15 amino acids from the cysteine to the phenylalanine. CDR3 DNA is the only sequence kept; it has 45 bases, read in frame from the first base. Between the V and J ends, shortened by 2 bases and 0 bases respectively, the junction contains 8 bases. The germline V gene supplies CDR1 MNHNS and CDR2 SASEGT.